The clone carrying this TCR beta chain was seen many times. Its target is unknown. The data belong to a study of human T cells and chemical hapten exposure. Indicated time point: pre-sensitization, week 0. Treatment described: therapeutic diphenylcyclopropenone sensitization with weekly scalp DPC. The V gene lost 4 bases and the J gene lost 6 bases, with 9 bases spanning the gap. The CDR3 consists of 12 residues. Germline values: CDR1 SGHAT, CDR2 FQNNGV. The library tagged each cDNA molecule with unique molecular identifiers. Per the study methods: A per-sample median of 95,638 TCRs was observed, with a range of roughly 20,000 to 690,600. In TCRdb, the RACE reads were re-called with MiXCR into one record per CDR3 protein. The V and J calls here are based on TCRdb, not the publication. The sample has some 300,000 distinct CDR3 sequences; 5% to 6.5% are singletons. Study-wide results and caveats: Among expanded TCRs, significantly more large CDR3 similarity clusters formed than among controls.

The chain has TRBV11-2 and TRBJ1-1; possible D gene TRBD1, 5 bases. The sample in question was whole blood, obtained in connection with sensitization to the hapten diphenylcyclopropenone (DPC). The origin of this receptor is a woman aged 18 to 35 with alopecia areata. Some clones in this sample may be carry-over from other donors' samples. Here the CDR3 reads CASSYGGPEAFF. CDR3 nucleotide sequence: TGTGCCAGCAGCTACGGGGGACCTGAAGCTTTCTTT.